Below, 6 T cell receptor beta chains from the same sample are listed, as sequenced in a study of beta chain features in type 1 diabetes. Whole-study findings and limits: Shorter TCRB CDR3s, moderately but significantly so, were found in Type 1 diabetes patients in all four CD4+ subsets.

No antigen is known for these receptors. Expressed TCRB transcripts were sequenced because the entire RNA isolate underwent reverse transcription. Using immunoSEQ multiplex PCR, the repertoire was profiled, and TCRdb retains in-frame clones only, with some absent. The profile shows 640,000 or so clones, roughly an eighth of them singletons. The sequencing sample was made of naive CD4+ T cells from blood. The receptors come from a man aged 18 to 35 with type 1 diabetes.

The chain carries TRBV6-5 and TRBJ2-7; the D call may be TRBD1 or TRBD2 (6 bases each). Trimming removed 0 bases from V and 2 bases from J, with 11 bases in between. The CDR3 has 15 residues. Germline values: CDR1 MNHEY, CDR2 SVGAGI. CDR3: CASSYSRGRTYEQYF. In nucleotides, the CDR3 is TGTGCCAGCAGTTACTCACGGGGGCGAACCTACGAGCAGTACTTC.

This chain uses TRBV4-1 with TRBJ1-4, with 11 positions matching TRBD1. Germline CDR1 is MGHRA and CDR2 is YSYEKL. This CDR3 contains 16 residues. The V gene end was trimmed by 2 bases and the J gene end by 7 bases; junction bases not matched to a gene: 6. CDR3 region: CASSQSPGQGGEKLFF. The CDR3 DNA reads TGCGCCAGCAGCCAATCCCCGGGACAGGGGGGTGAAAAACTGTTTTTT.

The chain is built from TRBV5-1 and TRBJ1-6, with D possibly TRBD1 on 5 matching bases. Looked up from germline, CDR1 is SGHRS and CDR2 is YFSETQ. V dropped 3 bases and J dropped 9 bases, with 13 bases sitting between them. The CDR3 is 14 amino acids. The CDR3 reads CASSSRDEGSPLHF. The CDR3 DNA sequence: TGCGCCAGCAGCTCCCGGGACGAAGGTTCACCCCTCCACTTT. Complete variable domain (other parts from reference TRBV5-1 and TRBJ1-6): KAGVTQTPRYLIKTRGQQVTLSCSPISGHRSVSWYQQTPGQGLQFLFEYFSETQRNKGNFPGRFSGRQFSNSRSEMNVSTLELGDSALYLCASSSRDEGSPLHFGNGTRLTVT.

The chain links TRBV29-1 to TRBJ1-1; 9 bases agree with TRBD1. The V gene's germline CDR1 is SQVTM and CDR2 ANQGSEA. Germline trimming cut 6 bases from V and 6 bases from J; bases unmatched to any gene: 11. The CDR3 extends over 14 amino acids. CDR3 amino acids: CSVQQGATDAEAFF. Written as DNA, the CDR3 is TGCAGCGTCCAACAGGGGGCAACGGACGCTGAAGCTTTCTTT.

This clone turned up a few times. The chain has TRBV7-9 and TRBJ2-1; TRBD2 matches 11 bases. The CDR3 is 19 residues long. V dropped 2 bases and J dropped 2; count of bases not matched to a gene: 11. Per germline, CDR1 SEHNR and CDR2 FQNEAQ (reference sequence). CDR3 DNA sequence: TGTGCCAGCAGCTTAACGAGGCTAGCGGGGGGCCGTGCCTACAATGAGCAGTTCTTC. It is translated as CASSLTRLAGGRAYNEQFF.

This clone was recorded a few times. The chain uses TRBV7-8 and TRBJ1-4, with 7 nucleotides matching TRBD1. The ends lost 5 bases at V and 5 bases at J; junction bases unmatched: 8. The CDR3 is 15 amino acids. Germline values: CDR1 SGHVS, CDR2 FQNEAQ. CDR3 in amino acids: CASSHPRRGNEKLFF. Written as DNA, the CDR3 is TGTGCCAGCAGCCATCCGCGCAGGGGGAATGAAAAACTGTTTTTT.